The clone carrying this T cell receptor (beta chain) came up a few times. The sample carries other DNA sequences with the same CDR3. The sample comes from a study of shared clonotypes between healthy human individuals. CDR1 LNHDA and CDR2 SQIVND come from the germline V gene (reference sequence). The CDR3 runs to 15 residues. V shed 3 bases, J shed 3 bases, and the junction held 6 bases outside the gene matches. TCRdb's table, derived via immunoSEQ multiplex PCR, lists solely in-frame clones and lacks some. The repertoire consists of around 350,000 clones, with less than 85% occurring once and the leading ten covering about 10%.

The genes are TRBV19 and TRBJ2-7, with 9 nucleotides matching TRBD1. The sequence derives from a man aged 30-40 years in good health. The sample was memory CD4+ T cells sorted from blood. Subset: CD45RA-negative fraction. CDR3 amino acids: CASSIAGTGNYEQYF. CDR3 sequence (DNA): TGTGCCAGTAGTATCGCCGGGACAGGGAACTACGAGCAGTACTTC.